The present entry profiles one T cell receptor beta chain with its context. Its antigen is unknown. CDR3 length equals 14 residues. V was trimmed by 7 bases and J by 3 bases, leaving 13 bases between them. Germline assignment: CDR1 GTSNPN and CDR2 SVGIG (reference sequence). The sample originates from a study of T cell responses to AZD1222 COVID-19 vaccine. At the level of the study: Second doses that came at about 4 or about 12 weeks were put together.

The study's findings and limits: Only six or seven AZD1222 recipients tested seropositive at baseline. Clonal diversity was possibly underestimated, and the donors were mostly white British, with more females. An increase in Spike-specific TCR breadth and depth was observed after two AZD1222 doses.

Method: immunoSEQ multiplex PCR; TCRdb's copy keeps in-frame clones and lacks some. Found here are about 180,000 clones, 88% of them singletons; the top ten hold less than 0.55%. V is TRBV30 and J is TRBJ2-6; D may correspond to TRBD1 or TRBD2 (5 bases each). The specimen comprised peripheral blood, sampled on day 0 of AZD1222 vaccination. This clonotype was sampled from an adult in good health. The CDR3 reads CASSRGSGANVLTF. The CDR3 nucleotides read TGTGCCTCCTCGAGGGGAAGTGGGGCCAACGTCCTGACTTTC.